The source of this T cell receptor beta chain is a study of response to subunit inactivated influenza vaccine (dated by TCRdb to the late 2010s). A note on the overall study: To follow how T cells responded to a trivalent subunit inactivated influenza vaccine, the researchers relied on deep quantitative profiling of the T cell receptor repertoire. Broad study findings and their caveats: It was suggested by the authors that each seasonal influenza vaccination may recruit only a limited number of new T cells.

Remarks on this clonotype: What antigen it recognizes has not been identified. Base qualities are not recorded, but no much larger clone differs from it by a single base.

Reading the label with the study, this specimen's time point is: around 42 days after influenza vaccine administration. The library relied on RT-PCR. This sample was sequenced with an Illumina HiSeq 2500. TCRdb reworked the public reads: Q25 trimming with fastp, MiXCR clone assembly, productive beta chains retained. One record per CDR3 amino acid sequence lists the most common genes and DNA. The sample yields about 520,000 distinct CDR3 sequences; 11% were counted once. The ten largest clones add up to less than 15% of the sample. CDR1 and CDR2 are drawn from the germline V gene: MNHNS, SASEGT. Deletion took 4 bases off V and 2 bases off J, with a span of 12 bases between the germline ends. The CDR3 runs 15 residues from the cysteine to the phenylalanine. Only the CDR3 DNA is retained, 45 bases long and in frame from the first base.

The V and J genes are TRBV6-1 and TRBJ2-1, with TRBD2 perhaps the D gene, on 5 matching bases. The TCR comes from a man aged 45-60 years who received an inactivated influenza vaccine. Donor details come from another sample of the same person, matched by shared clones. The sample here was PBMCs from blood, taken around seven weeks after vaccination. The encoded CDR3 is CASSAGVLAYNEQFF. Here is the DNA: TGTGCCAGCAGTGCCGGGGTACTCGCCTACAATGAGCAGTTCTTC.